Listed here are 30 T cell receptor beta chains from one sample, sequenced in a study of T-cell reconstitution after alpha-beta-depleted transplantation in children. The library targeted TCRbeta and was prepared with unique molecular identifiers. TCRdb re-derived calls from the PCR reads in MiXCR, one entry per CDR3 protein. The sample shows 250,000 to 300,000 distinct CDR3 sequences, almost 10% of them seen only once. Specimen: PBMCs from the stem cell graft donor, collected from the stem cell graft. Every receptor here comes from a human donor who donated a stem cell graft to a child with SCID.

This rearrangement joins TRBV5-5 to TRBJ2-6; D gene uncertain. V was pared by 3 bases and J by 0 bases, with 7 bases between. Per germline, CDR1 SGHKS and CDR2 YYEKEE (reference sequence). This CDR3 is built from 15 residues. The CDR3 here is CASSYQSSGANVLTF. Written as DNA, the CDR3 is TGTGCCAGCAGCTACCAGAGCTCTGGGGCCAACGTCCTGACTTTC.

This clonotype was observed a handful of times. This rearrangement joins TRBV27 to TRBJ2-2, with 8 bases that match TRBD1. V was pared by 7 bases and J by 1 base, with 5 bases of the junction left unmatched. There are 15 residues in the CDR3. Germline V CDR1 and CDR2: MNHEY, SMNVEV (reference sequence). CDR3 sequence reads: CASTLDRVNTGELFF. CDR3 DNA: TGTGCCAGCACCCTGGACAGGGTGAACACCGGGGAGCTGTTTTTT.

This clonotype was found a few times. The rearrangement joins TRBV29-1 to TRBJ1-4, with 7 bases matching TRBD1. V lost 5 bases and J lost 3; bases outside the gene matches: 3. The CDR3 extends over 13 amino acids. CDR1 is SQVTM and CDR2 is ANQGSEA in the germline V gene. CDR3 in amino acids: CSVTRGPNEKLFF. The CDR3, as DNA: TGCAGCGTTACGAGGGGGCCTAATGAAAAACTGTTTTTT. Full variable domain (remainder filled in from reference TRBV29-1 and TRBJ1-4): SAVISQKPSRDICQRGTSLTIQCQVDSQVTMMFWYRQQPGQSLTLIATANQGSEATYESGFVIDKFPISRPNLTFSTLTVSNMSPEDSSIYLCSVTRGPNEKLFFGSGTQLSVL.

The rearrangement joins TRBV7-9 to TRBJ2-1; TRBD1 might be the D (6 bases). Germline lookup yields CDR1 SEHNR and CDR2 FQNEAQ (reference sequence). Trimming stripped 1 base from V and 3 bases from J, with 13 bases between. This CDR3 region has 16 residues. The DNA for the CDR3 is TGTGCCAGCAGCTTAGTCACAGGGAACTACTACAATGAGCAGTTCTTC. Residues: CASSLVTGNYYNEQFF. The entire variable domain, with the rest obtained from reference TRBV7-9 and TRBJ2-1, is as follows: DTGVSQNPRHKITKRGQNVTFRCDPISEHNRLYWYRQTLGQGPEFLTYFQNEAQLEKSRLLSDRFSAERPKGSFSTLEIQRTEQGDSAMYLCASSLVTGNYYNEQFFGPGTRLTVL.

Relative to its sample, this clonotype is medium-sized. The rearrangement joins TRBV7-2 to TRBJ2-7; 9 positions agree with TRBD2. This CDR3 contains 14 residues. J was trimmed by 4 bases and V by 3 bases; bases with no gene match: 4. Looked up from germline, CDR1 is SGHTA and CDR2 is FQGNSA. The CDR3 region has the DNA TGTGCCAGCAGCTTTCTAGCGGGGCGGTACGAGCAGTACTTC. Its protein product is CASSFLAGRYEQYF.

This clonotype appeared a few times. DNA for the CDR3: TGTGCCAGCAGCCAAGGCCCCTTAAATGAGCAGTTCTTC. Protein: CASSQGPLNEQFF. This rearrangement joins TRBV3-1 to TRBJ2-1; no definite D call. Per germline, CDR1 LGHDT and CDR2 YNNKEL (reference sequence). Trimming pared 1 base from V and 7 bases from J, leaving 8 bases between. The CDR3 contains 13 residues.

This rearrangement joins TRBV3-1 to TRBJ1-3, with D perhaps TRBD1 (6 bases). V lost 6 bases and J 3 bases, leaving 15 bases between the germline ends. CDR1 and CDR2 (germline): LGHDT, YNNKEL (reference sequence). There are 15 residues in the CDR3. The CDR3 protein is CASRPNQGGGNTIYF. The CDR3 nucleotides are TGTGCCAGCAGACCGAATCAAGGGGGTGGAAACACCATATATTTT. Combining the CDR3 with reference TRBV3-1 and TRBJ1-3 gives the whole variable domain DTAVSQTPKYLVTQMGNDKSIKCEQNLGHDTMYWYKQDSKKFLKIMFSYNNKELIINETVPNRFSPKSPDKAHLNLHINSLELGDSAVYFCASRPNQGGGNTIYFGEGSWLTVV.

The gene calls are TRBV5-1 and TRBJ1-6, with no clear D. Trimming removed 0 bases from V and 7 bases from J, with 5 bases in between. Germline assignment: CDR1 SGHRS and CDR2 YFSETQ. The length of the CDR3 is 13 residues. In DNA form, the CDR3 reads TGCGCCAGCAGCTTGGAGAACAATTCACCCCTCCACTTT. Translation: CASSLENNSPLHF.

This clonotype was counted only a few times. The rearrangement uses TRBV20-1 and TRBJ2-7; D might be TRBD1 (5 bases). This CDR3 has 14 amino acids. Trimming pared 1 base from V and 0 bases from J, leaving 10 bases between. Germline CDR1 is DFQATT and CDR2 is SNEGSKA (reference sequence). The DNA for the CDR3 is TGCAGTGCTAGAGGGGCAGGGAACTCCTACGAGCAGTACTTC. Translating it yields CSARGAGNSYEQYF.

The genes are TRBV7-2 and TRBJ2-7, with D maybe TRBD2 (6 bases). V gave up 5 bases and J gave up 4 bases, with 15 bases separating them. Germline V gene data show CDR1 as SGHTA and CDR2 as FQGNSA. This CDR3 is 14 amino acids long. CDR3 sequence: CASSPGGTMYEQYF. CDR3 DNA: TGTGCCAGCAGCCCCGGAGGGACGATGTACGAGCAGTACTTC.

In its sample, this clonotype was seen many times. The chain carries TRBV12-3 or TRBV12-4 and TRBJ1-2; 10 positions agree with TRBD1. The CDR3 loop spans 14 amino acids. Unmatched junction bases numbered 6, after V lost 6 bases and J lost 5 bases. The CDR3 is CASRGQGEGYGYTF. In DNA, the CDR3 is TGTGCCAGCAGAGGACAGGGGGAGGGTTATGGCTACACCTTC.

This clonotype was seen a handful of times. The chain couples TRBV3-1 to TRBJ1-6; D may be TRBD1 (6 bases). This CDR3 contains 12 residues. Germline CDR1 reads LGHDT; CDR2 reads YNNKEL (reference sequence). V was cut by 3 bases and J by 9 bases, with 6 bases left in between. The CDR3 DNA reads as TGTGCCAGCAGCCAGACAGGTTCACCCCTCCACTTT. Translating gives CASSQTGSPLHF.

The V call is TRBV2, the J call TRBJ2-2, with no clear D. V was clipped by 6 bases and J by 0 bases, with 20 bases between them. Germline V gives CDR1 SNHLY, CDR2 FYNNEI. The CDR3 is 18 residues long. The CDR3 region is CASSSTLLLFTNTGELFF. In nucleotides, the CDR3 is TGTGCCAGCAGCTCCACTCTACTTCTCTTTACGAACACCGGGGAGCTGTTTTTT.

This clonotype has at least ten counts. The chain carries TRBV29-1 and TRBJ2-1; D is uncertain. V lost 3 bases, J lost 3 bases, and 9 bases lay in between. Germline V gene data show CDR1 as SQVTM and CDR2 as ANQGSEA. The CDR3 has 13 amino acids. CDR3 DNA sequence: TGCAGCGTTGAGAACTTACTCTACAATGAGCAGTTCTTC. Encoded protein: CSVENLLYNEQFF.

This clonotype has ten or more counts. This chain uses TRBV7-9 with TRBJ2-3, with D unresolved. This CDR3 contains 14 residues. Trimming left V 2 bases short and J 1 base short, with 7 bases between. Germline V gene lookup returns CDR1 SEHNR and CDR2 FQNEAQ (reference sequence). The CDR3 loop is CASSLTHRTDTQYF. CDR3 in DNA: TGTGCCAGCAGCTTAACACACCGCACAGATACGCAGTATTTT. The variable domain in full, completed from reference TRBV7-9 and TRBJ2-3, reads DTGVSQNPRHKITKRGQNVTFRCDPISEHNRLYWYRQTLGQGPEFLTYFQNEAQLEKSRLLSDRFSAERPKGSFSTLEIQRTEQGDSAMYLCASSLTHRTDTQYFGPGTRLTVL.

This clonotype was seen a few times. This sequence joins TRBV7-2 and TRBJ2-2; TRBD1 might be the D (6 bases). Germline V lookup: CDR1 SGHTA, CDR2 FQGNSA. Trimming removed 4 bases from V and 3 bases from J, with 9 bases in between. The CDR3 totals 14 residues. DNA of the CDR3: TGTGCCAGCAGCTCCAGGGGAGACACCGGGGAGCTGTTTTTT. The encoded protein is CASSSRGDTGELFF.

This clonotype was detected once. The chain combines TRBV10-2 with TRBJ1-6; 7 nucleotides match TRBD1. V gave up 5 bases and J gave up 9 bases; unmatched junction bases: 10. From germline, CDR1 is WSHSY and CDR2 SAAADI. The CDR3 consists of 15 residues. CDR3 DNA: TGCGCCAGCAGTCAGATTACAGGGGAAGGTTCACCCCTCCACTTT. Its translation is CASSQITGEGSPLHF.

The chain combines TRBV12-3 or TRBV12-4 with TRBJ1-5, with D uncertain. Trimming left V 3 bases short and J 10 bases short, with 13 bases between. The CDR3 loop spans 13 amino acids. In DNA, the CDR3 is TGTGCCAGCAGTTTGATCGCGGCCCGACCCCAGCATTTT. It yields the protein CASSLIAARPQHF.

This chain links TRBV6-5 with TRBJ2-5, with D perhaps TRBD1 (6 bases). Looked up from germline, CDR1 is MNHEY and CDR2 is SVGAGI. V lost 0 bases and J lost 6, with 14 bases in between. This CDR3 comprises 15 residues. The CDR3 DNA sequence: TGTGCCAGCAGTTACTCGATACAGGGTCTCAAGACCCAGTACTTC. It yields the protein CASSYSIQGLKTQYF.

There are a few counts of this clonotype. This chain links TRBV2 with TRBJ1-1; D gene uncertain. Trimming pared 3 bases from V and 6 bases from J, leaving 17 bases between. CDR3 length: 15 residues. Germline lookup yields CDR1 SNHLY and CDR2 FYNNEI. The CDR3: CASSESGSLLSEAFF. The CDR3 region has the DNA TGTGCCAGCAGTGAGTCAGGTAGCCTTTTATCTGAAGCTTTCTTT.

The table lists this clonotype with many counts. The DNA of the CDR3 is TGTGCCAGCAGCACCCACACCGGGGCCGAGATCTACGAGCAGTACTTC. It codes for CASSTHTGAEIYEQYF. The J gene is TRBJ2-7, the V gene TRBV21-1; the D call TRBD1 from the table was never checked on the DNA. TRBV21-1 is flagged as a pseudogene. The length of the CDR3 is 16 residues.

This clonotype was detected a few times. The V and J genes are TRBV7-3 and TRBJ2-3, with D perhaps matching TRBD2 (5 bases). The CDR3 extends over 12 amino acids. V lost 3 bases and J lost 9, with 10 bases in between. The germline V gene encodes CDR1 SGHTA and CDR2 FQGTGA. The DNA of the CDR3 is TGTGCCAGCAGCTTGCCGGACTCAACGCAGTATTTT. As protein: CASSLPDSTQYF.

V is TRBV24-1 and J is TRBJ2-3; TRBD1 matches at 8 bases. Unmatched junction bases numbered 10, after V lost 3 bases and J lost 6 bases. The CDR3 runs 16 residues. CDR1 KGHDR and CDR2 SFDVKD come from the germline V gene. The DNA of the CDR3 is TGTGCCACCAGTGATCCCTCCGGGACAGGTTATGATACGCAGTATTTT. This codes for CATSDPSGTGYDTQYF.

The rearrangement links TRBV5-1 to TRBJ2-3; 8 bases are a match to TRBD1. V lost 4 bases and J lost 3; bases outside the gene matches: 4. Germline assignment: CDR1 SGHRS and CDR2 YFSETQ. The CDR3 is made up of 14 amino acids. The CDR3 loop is CASSARGPTDTQYF. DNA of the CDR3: TGCGCCAGCAGCGCCAGGGGGCCGACAGATACGCAGTATTTT.

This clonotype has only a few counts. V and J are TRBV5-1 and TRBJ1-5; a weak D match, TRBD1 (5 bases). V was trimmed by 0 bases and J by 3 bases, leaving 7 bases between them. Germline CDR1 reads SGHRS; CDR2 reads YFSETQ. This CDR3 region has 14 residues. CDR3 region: CASSLGDLNQPQHF. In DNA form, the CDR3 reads TGCGCCAGCAGCTTGGGGGACCTCAATCAGCCCCAGCATTTT.

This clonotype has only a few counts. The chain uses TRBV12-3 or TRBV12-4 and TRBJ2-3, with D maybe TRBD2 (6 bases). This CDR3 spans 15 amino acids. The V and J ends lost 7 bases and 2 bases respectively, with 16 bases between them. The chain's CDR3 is CASTGGRRNTDTQYF. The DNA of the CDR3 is TGTGCCAGCACCGGAGGGCGGAGAAACACAGATACGCAGTATTTT.

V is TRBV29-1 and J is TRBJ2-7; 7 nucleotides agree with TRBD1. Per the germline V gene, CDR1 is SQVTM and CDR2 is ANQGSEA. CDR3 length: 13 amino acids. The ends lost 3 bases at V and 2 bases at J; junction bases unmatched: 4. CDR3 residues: CSVEGTATYEQYF. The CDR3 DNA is TGCAGCGTTGAGGGGACAGCCACCTACGAGCAGTACTTC.

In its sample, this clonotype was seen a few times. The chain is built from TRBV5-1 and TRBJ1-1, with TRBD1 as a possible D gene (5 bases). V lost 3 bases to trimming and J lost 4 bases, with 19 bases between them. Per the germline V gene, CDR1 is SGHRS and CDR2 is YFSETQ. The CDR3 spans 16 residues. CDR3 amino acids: CASSYPAVGGGTEAFF. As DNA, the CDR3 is TGCGCCAGCAGCTATCCCGCTGTTGGGGGTGGCACTGAAGCTTTCTTT.

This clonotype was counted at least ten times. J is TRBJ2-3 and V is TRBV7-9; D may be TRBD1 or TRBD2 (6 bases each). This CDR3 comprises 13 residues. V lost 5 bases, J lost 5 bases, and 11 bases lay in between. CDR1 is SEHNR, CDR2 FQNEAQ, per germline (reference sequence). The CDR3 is CASSPGALDTQYF. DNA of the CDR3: TGTGCCAGCAGCCCGGGGGCATTAGATACGCAGTATTTT.

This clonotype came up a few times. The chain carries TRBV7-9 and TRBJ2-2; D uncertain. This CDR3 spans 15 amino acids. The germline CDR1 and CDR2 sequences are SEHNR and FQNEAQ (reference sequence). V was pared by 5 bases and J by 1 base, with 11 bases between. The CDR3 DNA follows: TGTGCCAGCAGCGGGCCCCGGCAGAACACCGGGGAGCTGTTTTTT. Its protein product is CASSGPRQNTGELFF. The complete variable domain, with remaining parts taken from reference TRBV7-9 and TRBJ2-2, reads DTGVSQNPRHKITKRGQNVTFRCDPISEHNRLYWYRQTLGQGPEFLTYFQNEAQLEKSRLLSDRFSAERPKGSFSTLEIQRTEQGDSAMYLCASSGPRQNTGELFFGEGSRLTVL.